The source of this T cell receptor (beta chain) is a study of quantifying T cell responses using KT2 cells. In the study overall: TCR alpha and beta constant-region primers primed reverse transcription of RNA.

Known numbers of the T cell clone KT2 were added to PBMC. An oligo carrying a UMI was ligated to the cDNA 3' end. An equimolar mix of RC1.1 and RC1.2 primed the beta chain across TRBC1 and TRBC2. One entry per CDR3 protein, called by TCRdb with MiXCR from the UMI-ligation and nested PCR reads. Among approximately 50,000 distinct CDR3 sequences listed, around 10% were seen once. The CDR3 is made up of 14 amino acids. In germline, CDR1 is MNHNS, CDR2 SASEGT. The germline V and J ends were trimmed by 4 bases and 2 bases, with 11 bases remaining between them. Sample: PBMCs spiked with cells of the T cell clone KT2. The rearrangement uses TRBV6-1 and TRBJ1-1; no firm D call. The TCR was taken from a human donor. The CDR3 DNA sequence: TGTGCCAGCAGTGTGGAAGGGCGTAACACTGAAGCTTTCTTT. Translating it yields CASSVEGRNTEAFF.